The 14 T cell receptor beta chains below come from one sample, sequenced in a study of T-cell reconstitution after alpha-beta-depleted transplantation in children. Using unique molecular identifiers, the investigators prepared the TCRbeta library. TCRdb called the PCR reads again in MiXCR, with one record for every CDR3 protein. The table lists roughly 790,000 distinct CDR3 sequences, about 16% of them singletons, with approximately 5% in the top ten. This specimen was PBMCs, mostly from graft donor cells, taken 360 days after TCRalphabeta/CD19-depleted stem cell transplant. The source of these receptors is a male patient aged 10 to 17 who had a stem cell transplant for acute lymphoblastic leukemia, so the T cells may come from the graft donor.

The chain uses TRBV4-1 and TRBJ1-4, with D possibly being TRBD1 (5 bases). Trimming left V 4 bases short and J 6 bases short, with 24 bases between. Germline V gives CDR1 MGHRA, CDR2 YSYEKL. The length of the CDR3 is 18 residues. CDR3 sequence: CASSPKWGPPQWYEKLFF. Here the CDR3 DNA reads TGCGCCAGCAGCCCCAAGTGGGGACCGCCACAATGGTATGAAAAACTGTTTTTT.

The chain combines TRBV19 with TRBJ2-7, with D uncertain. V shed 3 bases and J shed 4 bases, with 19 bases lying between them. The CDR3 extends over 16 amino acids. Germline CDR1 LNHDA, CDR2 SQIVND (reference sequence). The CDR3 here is CASSIETYPFLYEQYF. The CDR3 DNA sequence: TGTGCCAGTAGTATTGAGACGTACCCGTTCCTTTACGAGCAGTACTTC. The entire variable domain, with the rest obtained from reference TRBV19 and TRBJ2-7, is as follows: DGGITQSPKYLFRKEGQNVTLSCEQNLNHDAMYWYRQDPGQGLRLIYYSQIVNDFQKGDIAEGYSVSREKKESFPLTVTSAQKNPTAFYLCASSIETYPFLYEQYFGPGTRLTVT.

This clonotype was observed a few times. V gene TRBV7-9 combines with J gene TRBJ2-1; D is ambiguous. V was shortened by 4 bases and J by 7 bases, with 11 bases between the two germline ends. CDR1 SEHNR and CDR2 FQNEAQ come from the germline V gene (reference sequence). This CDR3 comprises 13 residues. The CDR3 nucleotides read TGTGCCAGCAGCTGGACGATCCCTAATGAGCAGTTCTTC. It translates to CASSWTIPNEQFF.

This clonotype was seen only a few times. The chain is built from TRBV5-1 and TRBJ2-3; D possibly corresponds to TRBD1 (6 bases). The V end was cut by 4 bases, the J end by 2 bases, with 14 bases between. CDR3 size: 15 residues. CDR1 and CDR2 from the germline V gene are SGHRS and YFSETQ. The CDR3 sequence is CASSNRQVITDTQYF. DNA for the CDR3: TGCGCCAGCAGCAATAGACAGGTGATCACAGATACGCAGTATTTT.

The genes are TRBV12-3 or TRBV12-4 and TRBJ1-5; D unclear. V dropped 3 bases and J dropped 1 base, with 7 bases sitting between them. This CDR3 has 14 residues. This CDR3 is CASSFGMSNQPQHF. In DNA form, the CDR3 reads TGTGCCAGCAGTTTCGGGATGAGCAATCAGCCCCAGCATTTT.

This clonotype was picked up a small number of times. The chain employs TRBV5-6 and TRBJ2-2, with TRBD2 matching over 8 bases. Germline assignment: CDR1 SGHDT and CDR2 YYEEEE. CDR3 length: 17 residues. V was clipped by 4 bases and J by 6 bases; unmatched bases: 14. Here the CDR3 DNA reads TGTGCCAGCAGCCCCTCGTACCAGCGGGAGAGGGCCGGGGAGCTGTTTTTT. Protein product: CASSPSYQRERAGELFF.

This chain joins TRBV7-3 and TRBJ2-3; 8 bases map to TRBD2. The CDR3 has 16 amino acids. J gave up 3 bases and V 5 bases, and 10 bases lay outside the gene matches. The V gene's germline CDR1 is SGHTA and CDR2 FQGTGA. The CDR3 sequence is CASSPFWTSSTDTQYF. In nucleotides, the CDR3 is TGTGCCAGCAGCCCGTTTTGGACTAGCAGTACAGATACGCAGTATTTT.

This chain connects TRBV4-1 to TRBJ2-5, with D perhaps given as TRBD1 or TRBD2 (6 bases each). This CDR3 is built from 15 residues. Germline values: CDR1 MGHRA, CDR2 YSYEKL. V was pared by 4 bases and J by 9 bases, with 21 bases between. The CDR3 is CASSPGAGEWGAQYF. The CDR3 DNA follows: TGCGCCAGCAGCCCGGGGGCAGGCGAGTGGGGGGCCCAGTACTTC.

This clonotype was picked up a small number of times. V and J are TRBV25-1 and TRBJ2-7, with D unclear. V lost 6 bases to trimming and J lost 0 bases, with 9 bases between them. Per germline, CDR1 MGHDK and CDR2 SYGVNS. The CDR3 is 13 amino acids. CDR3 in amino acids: CASRIHSSYEQYF. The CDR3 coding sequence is TGTGCCAGCAGAATTCACAGCTCCTACGAGCAGTACTTC.

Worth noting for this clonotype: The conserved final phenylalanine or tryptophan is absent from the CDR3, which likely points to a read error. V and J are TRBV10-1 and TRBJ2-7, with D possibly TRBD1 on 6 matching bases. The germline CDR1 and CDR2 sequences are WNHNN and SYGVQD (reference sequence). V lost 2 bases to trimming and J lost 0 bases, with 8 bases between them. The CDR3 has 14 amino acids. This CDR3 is CASSERQASYEQYI. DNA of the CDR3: TGCGCCAGCAGTGAGAGACAGGCCTCCTACGAGCAGTACATC.

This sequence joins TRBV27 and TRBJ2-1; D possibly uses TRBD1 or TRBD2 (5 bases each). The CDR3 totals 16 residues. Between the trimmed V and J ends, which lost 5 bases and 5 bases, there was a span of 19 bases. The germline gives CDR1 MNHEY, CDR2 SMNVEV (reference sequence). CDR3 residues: CASSGGLERTHNEQFF. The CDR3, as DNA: TGTGCCAGCAGTGGGGGTTTGGAACGGACCCACAATGAGCAGTTCTTC.

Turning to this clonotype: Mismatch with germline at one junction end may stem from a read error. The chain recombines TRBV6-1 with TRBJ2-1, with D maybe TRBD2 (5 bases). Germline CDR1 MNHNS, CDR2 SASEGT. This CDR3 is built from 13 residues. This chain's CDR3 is CASSAAWSGSILF. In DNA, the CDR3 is TGTGCCAGCAGTGCGGCCTGGAGTGGGAGTATACTCTTC.

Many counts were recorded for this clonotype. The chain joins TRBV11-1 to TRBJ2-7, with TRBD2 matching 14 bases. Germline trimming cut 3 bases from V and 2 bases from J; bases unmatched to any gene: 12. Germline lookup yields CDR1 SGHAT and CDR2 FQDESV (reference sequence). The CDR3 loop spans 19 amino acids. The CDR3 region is CASSFRLAGGPVPTYEQYF. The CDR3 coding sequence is TGTGCCAGCAGCTTCAGACTAGCGGGAGGGCCTGTCCCAACCTACGAGCAGTACTTC.

CDR3 residues: CASSYFSQGTGELFF. CDR3 in DNA: TGTGCCAGCAGTTACTTCTCTCAGGGAACCGGGGAGCTGTTTTTT. The chain joins TRBV6-5 to TRBJ2-2; D possibly corresponds to TRBD1 (5 bases). V lost 1 base and J lost 5, with 11 bases in between. Germline CDR1 and CDR2: MNHEY and SVGAGI. The CDR3 consists of 15 residues.